A single sample is the source of the 13 T cell receptor beta chains below, sequenced in a study of CD8+ T cells in alopecia areata. Investigators isolated RNA and reverse transcribed it into cDNA to act as the sequencing template. Data came from immunoSEQ multiplex PCR; TCRdb stores just in-frame clones and leaves some out. In the table there are fewer than 200,000 clones, about 72% of which are singletons. The sample consisted of CD8+ T cells sorted from blood, taken at week 0. The source of these receptors is a human donor with alopecia areata.

This chain joins TRBV30 and TRBJ1-2, with 9 bases matching TRBD1. The CDR3 is 13 amino acids. Germline CDR1 is GTSNPN and CDR2 is SVGIG (reference sequence). CDR3 protein: CQVWDRDNYGYTF. The CDR3 bases are TGTCAGGTTTGGGACAGGGACAACTATGGCTACACCTTC.

The rearrangement joins TRBV29-1 to TRBJ2-1; weak D call: TRBD2 (6 bases). The ends were cut back, 6 bases at V and 8 bases at J, with 8 bases in the middle. The germline CDR1 and CDR2 sequences are SQVTM and ANQGSEA. The CDR3 has 10 amino acids. For the CDR3, the DNA is TGCAGCGTAGGAGGGGATGAGCAGTTCTTC. Encoded protein: CSVGGDEQFF.

The J gene is TRBJ1-5, the V gene TRBV7-9; possibly TRBD1 for D (6 bases). CDR3 length: 15 residues. Per germline, CDR1 SEHNR and CDR2 FQNEAQ (reference sequence). With 3 bases removed from V and 5 bases from J, the gap between germline ends came to 14 bases. CDR3 loop: CASSFGPAGDQPQHF. CDR3 coding DNA: TGTGCCAGCAGCTTTGGGCCCGCAGGGGATCAGCCCCAGCATTTT.

This sequence joins TRBV30 and TRBJ1-3, with unresolved D. Trimming stripped 2 bases from V and 0 bases from J, with 5 bases between. Germline V lookup: CDR1 GTSNPN, CDR2 SVGIG (reference sequence). The CDR3 length is 13 residues. CDR3 amino acids: CAWSFPSGNTIYF. CDR3 in DNA: TGTGCCTGGAGTTTCCCCTCTGGAAACACCATATATTTT.

CDR3 in amino acids: CASSFDRANTGELFF. The DNA for the CDR3 is TGTGCCAGCAGCTTCGACAGGGCGAACACCGGGGAGCTGTTTTTT. The chain recombines TRBV13 with TRBJ2-2; 7 bases fit TRBD1. V lost 3 bases and J lost 0; bases outside the gene matches: 1. The CDR3 contains 15 residues. Germline assignment: CDR1 PRHDT and CDR2 FYEKMQ (reference sequence).

The count of this clone is one. DNA for the CDR3: TGTGCCAGCAGGGCAGGGGATGGGGCCAACGTCCTGACTTTC. As protein: CASRAGDGANVLTF. This sequence joins TRBV7-9 and TRBJ2-6, with TRBD1 as a possible D gene (6 bases). V was trimmed by 6 bases and J by 3 bases, leaving 9 bases between them. CDR1 and CDR2 (germline): SEHNR, FQNEAQ (reference sequence). The length of the CDR3 is 14 residues.

The chain has TRBV29-1 and TRBJ1-2; D possibly corresponds to TRBD1 (5 bases). Trimming cost V 2 bases and J 6 bases, with 19 bases left between them. CDR1 is SQVTM and CDR2 is ANQGSEA in the germline V gene. The CDR3 runs 15 residues. The CDR3 reads CSVESGRTLSDGYTF. In DNA form, the CDR3 reads TGCAGCGTTGAAAGTGGGCGGACACTCTCCGATGGCTACACCTTC.

The chain joins TRBV29-1 to TRBJ2-2; D is ambiguous. The CDR3 contains 11 residues. V lost 1 base to trimming and J lost 7 bases, with 4 bases between them. The germline V gene has CDR1 SQVTM and CDR2 ANQGSEA. The CDR3 DNA is TGCAGCGTTGAAGCCTACGGGGAGCTGTTTTTT. Protein sequence: CSVEAYGELFF.

The gene calls are TRBV7-9 and TRBJ2-1; maybe TRBD1 (6 bases). Trimming took 3 bases from V and 6 from J, leaving 12 bases between them. This CDR3 is 14 amino acids long. Germline V CDR1 and CDR2: SEHNR, FQNEAQ (reference sequence). CDR3 sequence (DNA): TGTGCCAGCAGCTTGGACAGCTCACTCAATGAGCAGTTCTTC. Encoded protein: CASSLDSSLNEQFF.

In this sample, this clone turned up a few times. The rearrangement joins TRBV5-5 to TRBJ1-3; no firm D call. The CDR3 loop spans 14 amino acids. The germline V gene has CDR1 SGHKS and CDR2 YYEKEE (reference sequence). V lost 0 bases and J lost 2, with 6 bases in between. In nucleotides, the CDR3 is TGTGCCAGCAGCTTGGTGGCGGCTGGAAACACCATATATTTT. Protein product: CASSLVAAGNTIYF.

The chain is built from TRBV29-1 and TRBJ2-7; D is possibly TRBD2 (5 bases). CDR3 length equals 12 residues. Germline CDR1 SQVTM, CDR2 ANQGSEA. Trimming removed 5 bases from V and 7 bases from J, with 15 bases in between. CDR3 sequence (DNA): TGCAGCGTTTTGATAGAGGGCCTTGAGCAGTACTTC. As protein: CSVLIEGLEQYF.

The gene calls are TRBV9 and TRBJ2-1; D remains unclear. V lost 1 base to trimming and J lost 0 bases, with 11 bases between them. Germline V gene lookup returns CDR1 SGDLS and CDR2 YYNGEE. This CDR3 has 16 residues. This CDR3 reads CASSVIWASSYNEQFF. In DNA form, the CDR3 reads TGTGCCAGCAGCGTAATCTGGGCAAGCTCCTACAATGAGCAGTTCTTC.

A few counts support this clone. A read error may account for a junction end that differs from germline. The chain carries TRBV30 and TRBJ1-1; 8 positions agree with TRBD1. The CDR3 length is 12 residues. Germline CDR1 and CDR2: GTSNPN and SVGIG (reference sequence). CDR3 loop: CASPTGQGLGVF. CDR3 DNA: TGTGCCTCACCGACCGGACAGGGTCTAGGGGTCTTT. Full variable domain (rest looked up from reference TRBV30 and TRBJ1-1): SQTIHQWPATLVQPVGSPLSLECTVEGTSNPNLYWYRQAAGRGLQLLFYSVGIGQISSEVPQNLSASRPQDRQFILSSKKLLLSDSGFYLCASPTGQGLGVFGQGTRLTVV.